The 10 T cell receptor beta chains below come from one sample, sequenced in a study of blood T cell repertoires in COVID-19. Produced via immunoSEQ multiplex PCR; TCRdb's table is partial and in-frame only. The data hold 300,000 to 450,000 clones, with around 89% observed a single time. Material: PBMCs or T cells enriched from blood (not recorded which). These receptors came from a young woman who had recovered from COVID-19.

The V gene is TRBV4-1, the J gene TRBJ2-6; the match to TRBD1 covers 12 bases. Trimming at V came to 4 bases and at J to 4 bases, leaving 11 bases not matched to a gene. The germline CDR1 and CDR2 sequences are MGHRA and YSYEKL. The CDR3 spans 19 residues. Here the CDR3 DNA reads TGCGCCAGCAGCCTCATACCGGGACAGGGGGCAAAGGGGGCCAACGTCCTGACTTTC. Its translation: CASSLIPGQGAKGANVLTF.

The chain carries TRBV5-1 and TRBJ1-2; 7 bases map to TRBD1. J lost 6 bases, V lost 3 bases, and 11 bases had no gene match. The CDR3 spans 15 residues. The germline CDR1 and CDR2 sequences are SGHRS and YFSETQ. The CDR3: CASSWSGEGANGYTF. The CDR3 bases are TGCGCCAGCAGCTGGAGTGGTGAGGGGGCGAATGGCTACACCTTC.

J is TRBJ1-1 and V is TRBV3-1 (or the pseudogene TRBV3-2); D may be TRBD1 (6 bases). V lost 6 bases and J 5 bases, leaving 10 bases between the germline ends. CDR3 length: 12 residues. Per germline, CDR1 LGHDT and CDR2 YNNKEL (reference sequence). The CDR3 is CASSHRDTEAFF. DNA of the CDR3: TGTGCCAGCAGTCACAGGGATACTGAAGCTTTCTTT.

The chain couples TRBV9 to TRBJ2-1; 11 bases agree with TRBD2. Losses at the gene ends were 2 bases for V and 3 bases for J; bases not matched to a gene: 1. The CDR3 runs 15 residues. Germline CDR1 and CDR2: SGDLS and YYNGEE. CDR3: CASSVGTSGYNEQFF. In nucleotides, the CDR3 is TGTGCCAGCAGCGTCGGGACTAGCGGCTACAATGAGCAGTTCTTC.

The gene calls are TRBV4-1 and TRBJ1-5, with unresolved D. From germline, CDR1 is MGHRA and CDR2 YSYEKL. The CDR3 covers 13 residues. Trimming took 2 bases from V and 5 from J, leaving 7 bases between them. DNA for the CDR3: TGCGCCAGCAGCCAAAGGGAGGATCAGCCCCAGCATTTT. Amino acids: CASSQREDQPQHF.

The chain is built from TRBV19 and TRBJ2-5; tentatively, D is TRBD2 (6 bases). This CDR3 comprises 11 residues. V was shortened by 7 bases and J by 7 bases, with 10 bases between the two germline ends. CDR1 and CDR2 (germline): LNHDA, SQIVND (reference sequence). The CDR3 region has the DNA TGTGCCAGTATGGAGGGCCGGACCCAGTACTTC. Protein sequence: CASMEGRTQYF.

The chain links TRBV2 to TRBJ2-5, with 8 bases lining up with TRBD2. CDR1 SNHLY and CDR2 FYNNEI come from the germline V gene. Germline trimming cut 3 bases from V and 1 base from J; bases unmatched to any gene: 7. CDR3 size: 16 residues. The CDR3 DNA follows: TGTGCCAGCAGTGATGATAGCGGGGAGACCCAAGAGACCCAGTACTTC. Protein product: CASSDDSGETQETQYF.

The CDR3, as DNA: TGTGCCAGCAGCTTAGGTCCCCTGAGAGGCCAAGAGACCCAGTACTTC. This codes for CASSLGPLRGQETQYF. This chain uses TRBV11-2 with TRBJ2-5; D is unresolved. Germline V CDR1 and CDR2: SGHAT, FQNNGV. Trimming took 1 base from V and 1 from J, leaving 13 bases between them. The CDR3 extends over 16 amino acids.

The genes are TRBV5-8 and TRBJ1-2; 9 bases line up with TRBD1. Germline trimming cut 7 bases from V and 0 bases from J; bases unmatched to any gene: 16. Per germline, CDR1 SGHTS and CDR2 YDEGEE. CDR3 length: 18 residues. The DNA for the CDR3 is TGTGCCAGCGGACAACCGGGACAGGGCTTGGAAGCTAACTATGGCTACACCTTC. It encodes CASGQPGQGLEANYGYTF.

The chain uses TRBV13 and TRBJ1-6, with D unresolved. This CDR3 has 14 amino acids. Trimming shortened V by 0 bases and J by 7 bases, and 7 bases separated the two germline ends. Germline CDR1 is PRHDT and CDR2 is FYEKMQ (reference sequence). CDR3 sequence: CASSLGWENSPLHF. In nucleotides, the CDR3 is TGTGCCAGCAGCTTAGGCTGGGAGAATTCACCCCTCCACTTT. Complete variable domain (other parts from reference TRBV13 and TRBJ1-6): AAGVIQSPRHLIKEKRETATLKCYPIPRHDTVYWYQQGPGQDPQFLISFYEKMQSDKGSIPDRFSAQQFSDYHSELNMSSLELGDSALYFCASSLGWENSPLHFGNGTRLTVT.